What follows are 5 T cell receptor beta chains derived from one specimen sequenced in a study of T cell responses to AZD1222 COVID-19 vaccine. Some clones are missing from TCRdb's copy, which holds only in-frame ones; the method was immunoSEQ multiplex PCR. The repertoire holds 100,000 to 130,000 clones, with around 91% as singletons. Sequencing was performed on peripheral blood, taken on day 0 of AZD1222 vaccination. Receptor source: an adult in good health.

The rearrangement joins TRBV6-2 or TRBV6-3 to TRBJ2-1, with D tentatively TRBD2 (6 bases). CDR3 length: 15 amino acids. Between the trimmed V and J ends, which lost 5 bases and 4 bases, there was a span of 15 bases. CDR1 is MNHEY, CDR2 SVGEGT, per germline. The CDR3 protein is CASSTGGEPYNEQFF. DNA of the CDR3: TGTGCCAGCAGTACCGGCGGGGAACCATACAATGAGCAGTTCTTC.

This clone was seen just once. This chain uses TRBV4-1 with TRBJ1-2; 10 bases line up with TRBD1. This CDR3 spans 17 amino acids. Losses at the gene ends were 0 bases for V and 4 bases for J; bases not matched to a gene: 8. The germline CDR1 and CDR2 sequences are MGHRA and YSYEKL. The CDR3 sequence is CASSQDSGDRGSYGYTF. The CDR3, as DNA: TGCGCCAGCAGCCAAGATTCGGGGGACAGGGGATCCTATGGCTACACCTTC.

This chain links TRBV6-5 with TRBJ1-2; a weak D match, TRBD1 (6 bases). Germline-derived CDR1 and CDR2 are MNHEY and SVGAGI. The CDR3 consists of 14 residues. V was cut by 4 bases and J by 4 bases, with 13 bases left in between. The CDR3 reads CASSSTGYPYGYTF. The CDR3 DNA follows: TGTGCCAGCAGTTCCACAGGGTATCCCTATGGCTACACCTTC.

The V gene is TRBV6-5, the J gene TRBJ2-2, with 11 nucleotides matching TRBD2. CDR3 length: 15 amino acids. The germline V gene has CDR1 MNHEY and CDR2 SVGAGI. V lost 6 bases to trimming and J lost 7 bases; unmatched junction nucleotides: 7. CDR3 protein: CASRPRLAGNGELFF. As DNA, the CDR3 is TGTGCCAGCAGACCCCGACTAGCGGGGAACGGGGAGCTGTTTTTT.

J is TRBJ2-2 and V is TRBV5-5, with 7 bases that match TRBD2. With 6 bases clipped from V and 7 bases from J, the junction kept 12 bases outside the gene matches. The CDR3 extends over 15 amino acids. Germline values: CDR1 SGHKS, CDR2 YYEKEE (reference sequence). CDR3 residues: CASTTTSRAVGELFF. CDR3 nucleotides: TGTGCCAGCACCACGACTAGCCGAGCGGTCGGGGAGCTGTTTTTT.